One and the same sample provided the 31 T cell receptor beta chains below, sequenced in a study of cytomegalovirus exposure and HLA in healthy donors (dated by TCRdb to the late 2010s). Library prep was done by the immunoSEQ multiplex PCR assay. TCRdb holds this immuneACCESS table with in-frame rearrangements only. Some clones are missing; in checked studies, unresolved V genes explain under half, and the rest has no known cause. Here the sample has some 130,000 clones; about 88% occur a single time. The ten largest clones represent around 1.2% of the sample. The specimen was PBMCs. Every receptor here comes from a woman between 18 and 29 years old in good health and CMV-seronegative.

CDR3 protein: CASSSPSSVGNTIYF. The DNA for the CDR3 is TGTGCCAGCAGTTCACCGAGCTCTGTAGGAAACACCATATATTTT. This chain joins TRBV6-5 and TRBJ1-3; D not certain. This CDR3 has 15 residues. V was trimmed by 4 bases and J by 4 bases, leaving 14 bases between them. CDR1 is MNHEY, CDR2 SVGAGI, per germline.

The chain employs TRBV9 and TRBJ2-2; TRBD2 is a possible D gene (6 bases). CDR3 length: 14 residues. The germline gives CDR1 SGDLS, CDR2 YYNGEE. Trimming stripped 3 bases from V and 6 bases from J, with 12 bases between. CDR3 sequence: CASSGRAPAGELFF. Here the CDR3 DNA reads TGTGCCAGCAGCGGGAGGGCCCCGGCCGGGGAGCTGTTTTTT.

The chain uses TRBV6-1 and TRBJ1-3; tentatively, D is TRBD1 (6 bases). Germline-derived CDR1 and CDR2 are MNHNS and SASEGT. With 1 base removed from V and 2 bases from J, the gap between germline ends came to 15 bases. The CDR3 is 17 residues long. The CDR3, as DNA: TGTGCCAGCAGTGAAGGAATCCGGGGGGCGGCTGGAAACACCATATATTTT. Amino acids: CASSEGIRGAAGNTIYF.

The chain couples TRBV7-3 to TRBJ2-2; tentative D call: TRBD2 (5 bases). V was clipped by 4 bases and J by 9 bases, with 15 bases between them. Per germline, CDR1 SGHTA and CDR2 FQGTGA. The length of the CDR3 is 14 residues. As DNA, the CDR3 is TGTGCCAGCAGCTCTTCCCGGGGAGATCGGGAGCTGTTTTTT. It is translated as CASSSSRGDRELFF.

The chain links TRBV29-1 to TRBJ1-2; D call uncertain. Germline values: CDR1 SQVTM, CDR2 ANQGSEA. The CDR3 has 14 residues. V dropped 1 base and J dropped 2 bases, with 11 bases sitting between them. CDR3 in DNA: TGCAGCGTTGAAGGTCGGGGTGCCAACTATGGCTACACCTTC. Amino acid sequence: CSVEGRGANYGYTF.

CDR3 in amino acids: CASSDNEGFYNEQFF. The CDR3 DNA follows: TGTGCCAGCAGCGATAACGAGGGATTCTACAATGAGCAGTTCTTC. The chain combines TRBV7-7 with TRBJ2-1, with D perhaps TRBD2 (5 bases). The germline V gene encodes CDR1 SSHAT and CDR2 FNYEAQ (reference sequence). The CDR3 runs to 15 residues. V shed 5 bases and J shed 3 bases, with 14 bases lying between them.

The chain couples TRBV15 to TRBJ2-2; the D is unclear. The V end lost 1 base, the J end lost 0 bases, and 15 bases lay between the germline ends. Germline-derived CDR1 and CDR2 are LNHNV and YYDKDF (reference sequence). This CDR3 comprises 18 residues. DNA for the CDR3: TGTGCCACCAGCAGAGTCATACAGAACACGGCGAACACCGGGGAGCTGTTTTTT. Translating it yields CATSRVIQNTANTGELFF.

The rearrangement joins TRBV9 to TRBJ2-2, with a tentative D call TRBD2 (6 bases). Trimming pared 1 base from V and 7 bases from J, leaving 8 bases between. The CDR3 sequence is 13 residues long. In germline, CDR1 is SGDLS, CDR2 YYNGEE. CDR3 residues: CASSVREIGELFF. As DNA, the CDR3 is TGTGCCAGCAGCGTACGGGAGATCGGGGAGCTGTTTTTT. The full variable domain, with the rest looked up from reference TRBV9 and TRBJ2-2, is DSGVTQTPKHLITATGQRVTLRCSPRSGDLSVYWYQQSLDQGLQFLIQYYNGEERAKGNILERFSAQQFPDLHSELNLSSLELGDSALYFCASSVREIGELFFGEGSRLTVL.

This clone came up once. V usage is TRBV5-4 and J usage is TRBJ2-3; TRBD2 aligns across 12 bases. Germline trimming cut 4 bases from V and 7 bases from J; bases unmatched to any gene: 7. The germline V gene has CDR1 SGHNT and CDR2 YYREEE (reference sequence). This CDR3 is 15 amino acids long. The CDR3 bases are TGTGCCAGCAGCCCCGGACTAGCGGGGTCGTATACGCAGTATTTT. Its translation: CASSPGLAGSYTQYF.

The chain is built from TRBV7-2 and TRBJ1-2; D is perhaps TRBD1 (5 bases). The germline gives CDR1 SGHTA, CDR2 FQGNSA. V was pared by 5 bases and J by 8 bases, with 18 bases between. The CDR3 totals 14 residues. The CDR3 DNA reads as TGTGCCAGCAGCCGTTACGGGCCCCAGGGAGGCTACACCTTC. Translating gives CASSRYGPQGGYTF.

This clone was seen only once. The rearrangement uses TRBV10-3 and TRBJ2-5; D possibly corresponds to TRBD2 (6 bases). Germline CDR1 is ENHRY and CDR2 is SYGVKD. The CDR3 consists of 14 residues. The ends were cut back, 6 bases at V and 4 bases at J, with 15 bases in the middle. CDR3 coding DNA: TGTGCCATCAGCCCCGGACTATCCGGAGAGACCCAGTACTTC. Its translation: CAISPGLSGETQYF.

The rearrangement joins TRBV7-2 to TRBJ1-2; TRBD1 aligns across 8 bases. Unmatched junction bases numbered 26, after V lost 7 bases and J lost 7 bases. Germline CDR1 and CDR2: SGHTA and FQGNSA. This CDR3 contains 19 residues. DNA for the CDR3: TGTGCCAGCAACCAAGAGCCCCTAAGAAGGACAGGGCATCTAAGTGGCTACACCTTC. Protein: CASNQEPLRRTGHLSGYTF.

The genes are TRBV5-4 and TRBJ2-1; the match to TRBD2 covers 12 bases. The CDR3 covers 16 residues. Germline trimming cut 4 bases from V and 8 bases from J; bases unmatched to any gene: 10. The germline V gene encodes CDR1 SGHNT and CDR2 YYREEE (reference sequence). CDR3 nucleotides: TGTGCCAGCAGCGTACAACTAGCGGGGGGCCGGGATGAGCAGTTCTTC. Protein product: CASSVQLAGGRDEQFF.

The count of this clone is one. This chain joins TRBV6-5 and TRBJ2-7, with D unresolved. Germline values: CDR1 MNHEY, CDR2 SVGAGI. The CDR3 covers 11 residues. V was clipped by 6 bases and J by 4 bases, with 7 bases between them. CDR3: CASRAVYEQYF. CDR3 DNA sequence: TGTGCCAGCAGGGCCGTGTACGAGCAGTACTTC.

The J gene is TRBJ2-5, the V gene TRBV29-1; D might be TRBD2 (5 bases). The ends were cut back, 7 bases at V and 1 base at J, with 13 bases in the middle. The CDR3 runs 13 residues. Germline CDR1 reads SQVTM; CDR2 reads ANQGSEA. Here the CDR3 reads CSGRRILQETQYF. CDR3 nucleotides: TGCAGCGGGAGGCGGATACTCCAAGAGACCCAGTACTTC. Based on the CDR3 plus reference TRBV29-1 and TRBJ2-5, the full variable domain is SAVISQKPSRDICQRGTSLTIQCQVDSQVTMMFWYRQQPGQSLTLIATANQGSEATYESGFVIDKFPISRPNLTFSTLTVSNMSPEDSSIYLCSGRRILQETQYFGPGTRLLVL.

This chain links TRBV11-2 with TRBJ2-1; D may be TRBD2 (6 bases). Trimming cost V 5 bases and J 0 bases, with 17 bases left between them. The germline gives CDR1 SGHAT, CDR2 FQNNGV. The CDR3 is 17 amino acids. CDR3 DNA sequence: TGTGCCAGCAGCGAAGGAGGGGCGACTAGCTCCTACAATGAGCAGTTCTTC. Amino acids: CASSEGGATSSYNEQFF.

The rearrangement joins TRBV5-1 to TRBJ1-1, with 7 positions matching TRBD1. Germline loops: CDR1 SGHRS, CDR2 YFSETQ. CDR3 length equals 15 residues. V was pared by 0 bases and J by 1 base, with 3 bases of the junction left unmatched. The CDR3, as DNA: TGCGCCAGCAGCTTGGGGGGACAGAGGAACACTGAAGCTTTCTTT. Translating it yields CASSLGGQRNTEAFF. Drawing the rest from reference TRBV5-1 and TRBJ1-1, the complete variable domain is KAGVTQTPRYLIKTRGQQVTLSCSPISGHRSVSWYQQTPGQGLQFLFEYFSETQRNKGNFPGRFSGRQFSNSRSEMNVSTLELGDSALYLCASSLGGQRNTEAFFGQGTRLTVV.

Comment on this clone: Other nucleotide sequences from this sample produce the same CDR3. This rearrangement joins TRBV5-1 to TRBJ1-1, with TRBD1 as a possible D gene (6 bases). The V gene lost 0 bases and the J gene lost 2 bases, with 8 bases spanning the gap. Germline CDR1 reads SGHRS; CDR2 reads YFSETQ. The length of the CDR3 is 14 residues. The CDR3 loop reads CASSLDRANTEAFF. In nucleotides, the CDR3 is TGCGCCAGCAGCTTGGACAGGGCCAACACTGAAGCTTTCTTT.

The chain has TRBV6-1 and TRBJ2-7; 7 positions agree with TRBD1. The trim removed 4 bases at V and 1 base at J, leaving 4 bases unmatched. Germline assignment: CDR1 MNHNS and CDR2 SASEGT. This CDR3 is built from 14 residues. The CDR3 nucleotides are TGTGCCAGCAGTGCCGGACAGGATTCCTACGAGCAGTACTTC. This encodes CASSAGQDSYEQYF.

This clone is a singleton in its sample. CDR3 in DNA: TGTGCCAGCAGCCCCACGGTTTGGTACGAGCAGTACTTC. It encodes CASSPTVWYEQYF. This sequence joins TRBV13 and TRBJ2-7; D is unresolved. The CDR3 is made up of 13 amino acids. Trimming removed 5 bases at V and 4 bases at J, with 12 bases between. Germline V gene data show CDR1 as PRHDT and CDR2 as FYEKMQ (reference sequence).

V and J are TRBV28 and TRBJ2-7; D is ambiguous. The germline gives CDR1 MDHEN, CDR2 SYDVKM. V lost 6 bases to trimming and J lost 1 base, with 10 bases between them. CDR3 length: 13 amino acids. CDR3: CASRWSNSYEQYF. The DNA for the CDR3 is TGTGCCAGCAGATGGTCTAATTCCTACGAGCAGTACTTC.

V and J are TRBV5-1 and TRBJ1-5; 9 nucleotides line up with TRBD1. CDR1 is SGHRS, CDR2 YFSETQ, per germline. This CDR3 is built from 16 residues. The V and J ends lost 3 bases and 2 bases, in that order; junction bases with no gene match: 6. The CDR3 spells CASSSGTGSGNQPQHF. In DNA form, the CDR3 reads TGCGCCAGCAGCTCGGGGACAGGGAGCGGCAATCAGCCCCAGCATTTT.

The chain couples TRBV11-3 to TRBJ1-3, with TRBD1 as a possible D gene (6 bases). CDR3 length: 15 amino acids. Germline values: CDR1 SGHNT, CDR2 YENEEA. V was pared by 5 bases and J by 2 bases, with 13 bases between. CDR3 coding DNA: TGTGCCAGCAGCCCCTCGGCAGGGGCTGGAAACACCATATATTTT. Residues: CASSPSAGAGNTIYF.

V is TRBV10-3 and J is TRBJ2-3; 7 bases fit TRBD1. The CDR3 covers 14 residues. Germline values: CDR1 ENHRY, CDR2 SYGVKD. V dropped 8 bases and J dropped 5; count of bases not matched to a gene: 10. The CDR3 coding sequence is TGTGCCATCTCACAGGGGCTAGCTGGAGATACGCAGTATTTT. Translated, it gives CAISQGLAGDTQYF.

The V and J genes are TRBV29-1 and TRBJ1-2; D uncertain. V lost 4 bases to trimming and J lost 4 bases, with 10 bases between them. There are 12 residues in the CDR3. CDR1 is SQVTM, CDR2 ANQGSEA, per germline. The DNA of the CDR3 is TGCAGCGTTGGTTTGGGCCTCTATGGCTACACCTTC. Amino acids: CSVGLGLYGYTF.

CDR3 nucleotide sequence: TGTGCCAGCAGCCCCGTAAGGGGGAATGAGCAGTTCTTC. It codes for CASSPVRGNEQFF. This rearrangement joins TRBV9 to TRBJ2-1; TRBD1 is a possible D gene (6 bases). The germline V gene has CDR1 SGDLS and CDR2 YYNGEE. Trimming shortened V by 4 bases and J by 7 bases, and 12 bases separated the two germline ends. CDR3 length equals 13 residues.

This clone has more than one count but fewer than ten. The J gene is TRBJ2-7, the V gene TRBV10-1; TRBD1 might be the D (6 bases). V shed 4 bases and J shed 6 bases, with 13 bases lying between them. The CDR3 contains 13 residues. Germline-derived CDR1 and CDR2 are WNHNN and SYGVQD (reference sequence). For the CDR3, the DNA is TGCGCCAGCAGTGGGAGGACAGAGAGCGAGCAGTACTTC. It translates to CASSGRTESEQYF.

This chain's CDR3 is CASSQEWASNGYTF. The CDR3 bases are TGCGCCAGCAGCCAAGAGTGGGCCTCAAATGGCTACACCTTC. V is TRBV4-1 and J is TRBJ1-2; D unresolved. Germline CDR1 is MGHRA and CDR2 is YSYEKL. With 0 bases removed from V and 6 bases from J, the gap between germline ends came to 11 bases. The CDR3 totals 14 residues.

This chain connects TRBV28 to TRBJ1-5; TRBD1 is a possible D gene (5 bases). V was pared by 5 bases and J by 1 base, with 15 bases between. Germline assignment: CDR1 MDHEN and CDR2 SYDVKM. This CDR3 has 16 amino acids. CDR3 sequence reads: CASSALGGISNQPQHF. DNA for the CDR3: TGTGCCAGCAGTGCACTTGGGGGGATCAGCAATCAGCCCCAGCATTTT.

The V and J genes are TRBV11-2 and TRBJ2-1; 8 nucleotides match TRBD1. CDR3 size: 16 residues. The J segment lost 4 bases and the V segment lost 5 bases, leaving 10 bases of the junction unmatched. The germline V gene encodes CDR1 SGHAT and CDR2 FQNNGV. This CDR3 reads CASSHSGGLMYNEQFF. The DNA for the CDR3 is TGTGCCAGCAGCCATTCAGGGGGCCTTATGTACAATGAGCAGTTCTTC.

The V gene is TRBV11-2, the J gene TRBJ2-1; 13 bases line up with TRBD2. The CDR3 has 17 amino acids. Germline loops: CDR1 SGHAT, CDR2 FQNNGV. Unmatched junction bases numbered 8, after V lost 1 base and J lost 8 bases. The CDR3 spells CASSLGTSGGVIYEQFF. The CDR3 DNA is TGTGCCAGCAGCTTAGGTACTAGCGGGGGGGTAATCTATGAGCAGTTCTTC.